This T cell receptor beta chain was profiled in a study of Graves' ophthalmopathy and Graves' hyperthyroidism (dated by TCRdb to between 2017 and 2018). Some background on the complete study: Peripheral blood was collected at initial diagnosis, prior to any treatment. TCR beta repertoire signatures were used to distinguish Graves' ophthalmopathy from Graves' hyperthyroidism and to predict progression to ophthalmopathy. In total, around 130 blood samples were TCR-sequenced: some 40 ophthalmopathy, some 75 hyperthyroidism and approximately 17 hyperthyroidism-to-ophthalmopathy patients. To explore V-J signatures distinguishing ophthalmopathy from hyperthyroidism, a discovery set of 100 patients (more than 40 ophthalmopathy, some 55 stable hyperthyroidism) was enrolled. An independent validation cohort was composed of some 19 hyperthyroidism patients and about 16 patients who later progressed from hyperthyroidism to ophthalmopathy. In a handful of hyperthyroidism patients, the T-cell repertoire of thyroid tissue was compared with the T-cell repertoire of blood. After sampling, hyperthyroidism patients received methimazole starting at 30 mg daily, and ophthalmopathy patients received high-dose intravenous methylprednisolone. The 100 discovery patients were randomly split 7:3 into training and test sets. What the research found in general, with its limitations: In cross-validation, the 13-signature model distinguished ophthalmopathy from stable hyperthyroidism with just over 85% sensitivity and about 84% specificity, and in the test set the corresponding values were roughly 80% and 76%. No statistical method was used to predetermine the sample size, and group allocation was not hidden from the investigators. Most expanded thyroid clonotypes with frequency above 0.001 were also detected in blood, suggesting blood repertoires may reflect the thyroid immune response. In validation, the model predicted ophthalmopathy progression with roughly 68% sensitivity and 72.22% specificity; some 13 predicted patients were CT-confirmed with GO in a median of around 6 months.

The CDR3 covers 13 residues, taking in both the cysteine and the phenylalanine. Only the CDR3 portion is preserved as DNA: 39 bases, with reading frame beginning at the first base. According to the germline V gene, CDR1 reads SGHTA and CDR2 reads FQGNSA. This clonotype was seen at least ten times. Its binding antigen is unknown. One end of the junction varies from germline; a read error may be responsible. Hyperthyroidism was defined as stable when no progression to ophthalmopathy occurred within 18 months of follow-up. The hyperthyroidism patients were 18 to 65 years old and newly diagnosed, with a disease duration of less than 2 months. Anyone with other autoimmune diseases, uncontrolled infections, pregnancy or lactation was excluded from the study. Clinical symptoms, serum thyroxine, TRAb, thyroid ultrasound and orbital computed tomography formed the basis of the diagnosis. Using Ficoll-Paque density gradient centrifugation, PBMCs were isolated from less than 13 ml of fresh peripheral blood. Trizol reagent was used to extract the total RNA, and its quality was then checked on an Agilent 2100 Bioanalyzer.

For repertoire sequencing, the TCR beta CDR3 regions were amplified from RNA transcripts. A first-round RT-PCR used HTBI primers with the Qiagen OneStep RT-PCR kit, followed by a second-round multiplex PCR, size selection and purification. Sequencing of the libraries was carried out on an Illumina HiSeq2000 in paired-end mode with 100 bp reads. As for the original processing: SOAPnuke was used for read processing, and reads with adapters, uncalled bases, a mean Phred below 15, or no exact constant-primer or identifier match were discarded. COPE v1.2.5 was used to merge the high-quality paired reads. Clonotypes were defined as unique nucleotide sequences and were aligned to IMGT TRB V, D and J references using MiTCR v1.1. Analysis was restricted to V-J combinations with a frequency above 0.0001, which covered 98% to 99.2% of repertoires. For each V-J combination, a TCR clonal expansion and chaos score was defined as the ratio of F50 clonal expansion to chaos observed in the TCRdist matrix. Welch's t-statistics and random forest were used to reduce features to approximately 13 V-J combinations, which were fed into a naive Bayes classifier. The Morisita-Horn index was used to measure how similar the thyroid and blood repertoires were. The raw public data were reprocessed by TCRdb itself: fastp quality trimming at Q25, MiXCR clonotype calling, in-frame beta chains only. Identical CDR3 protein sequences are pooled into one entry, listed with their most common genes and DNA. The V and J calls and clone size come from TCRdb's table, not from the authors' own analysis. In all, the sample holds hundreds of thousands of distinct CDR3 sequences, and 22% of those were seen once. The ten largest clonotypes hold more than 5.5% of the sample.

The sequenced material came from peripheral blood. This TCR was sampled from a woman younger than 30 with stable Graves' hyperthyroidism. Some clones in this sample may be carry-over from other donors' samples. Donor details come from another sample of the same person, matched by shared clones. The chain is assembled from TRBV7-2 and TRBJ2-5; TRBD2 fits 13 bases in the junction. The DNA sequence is TGTGCCAGCAGCTGGGCGGGACTAGCGGGGACTAGCTTC. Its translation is CASSWAGLAGTSF. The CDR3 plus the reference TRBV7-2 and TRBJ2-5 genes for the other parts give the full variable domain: GAGVSQSPSNKVTEKGKDVELRCDPISGHTALYWYRQSLGQGLEFLIYFQGNSAPDKSGLPSDRFSAERTGGSVSTLTIQRTQQEDSAVYLCASSWAGLAGTSFGPGTRLLVL.